This is a list of T cell receptor beta chains from one sample in a study of T cell responses to AZD1222 COVID-19 vaccine. Produced via immunoSEQ multiplex PCR; TCRdb's table is partial and in-frame only. Here the sample spans roughly 80,000 clones, roughly 90% being singletons. Sequencing used peripheral blood, obtained on day 0 of AZD1222 vaccination. Receptors were obtained from an adult in good health. The CDR3 runs from the conserved cysteine through the conserved F or W. Fields, in order: CDR3 length, clone size, D gene, J gene, V gene, CDR3 DNA, CDR3 protein. The D gene is left open where the match is weak. Some rows mark clone size as missing; the rest say once, few, many or name a class of expanded clone.

length: 15
size: NA
D: NA
J: TRBJ2-1
V: TRBV18
DNA: TGTGCCAGCTCACCACGTACAGGGTACAACAATGAGCAGTTCTTC
CDR3: CASSPRTGYNNEQFF

length: 15
size: NA
D: TRBD1
J: TRBJ2-7
V: TRBV11-3
DNA: TGTGCCAGCAGCCCAGGACAGGGGCCCTCCTACGAGCAGTACTTC
CDR3: CASSPGQGPSYEQYF

length: 12
size: NA
D: NA
J: TRBJ2-7
V: TRBV18
DNA: TGTGCCAGCTCACTCGGACGGGACGAGCAGTACTTC
CDR3: CASSLGRDEQYF

length: 15
size: NA
D: TRBD1
J: TRBJ2-5
V: TRBV7-3
DNA: TGTGCCAGCAGCGCCAACAGGGGTGGGCGTGAGACCCAGTACTTC
CDR3: CASSANRGGRETQYF

length: 12
size: NA
D: NA
J: TRBJ1-1
V: TRBV7-3
DNA: TGTGCCAGCAGCCAAAATGGGGGGGAAGCTTTCTTT
CDR3: CASSQNGGEAFF

length: 15
size: NA
D: TRBD1
J: TRBJ1-3
V: TRBV7-9
DNA: TGTGCCAGCAGACCGCAGGGGGACTCTGGAAACACCATATATTTT
CDR3: CASRPQGDSGNTIYF

length: 11
size: NA
D: NA
J: TRBJ1-1
V: TRBV20-1
DNA: TGCAGTGCTCCGGTGAACACTGAAGCTTTCTTT
CDR3: CSAPVNTEAFF

length: 15
size: NA
D: TRBD1
J: TRBJ2-7
V: TRBV6-2/TRBV6-3
DNA: TGTGCCAGCAGTCGTCGGACAGGGGTTGGGGGCGAGCAGTACTTC
CDR3: CASSRRTGVGGEQYF

length: 14
size: NA
D: NA
J: TRBJ2-7
V: TRBV7-9
DNA: TGTGCCAGCAGCCCGGACACCACCTCCTACGAGCAGTACTTC
CDR3: CASSPDTTSYEQYF

length: 14
size: NA
D: TRBD1
J: TRBJ2-7
V: TRBV18
DNA: TGTGCCAGCTCACCGGACAGGGTAAGGGACGAGCAGTACTTC
CDR3: CASSPDRVRDEQYF

length: 15
size: NA
D: NA
J: TRBJ1-1
V: TRBV5-6
DNA: TGTGCCAGCAGCTTAATCCCACAGGGCGACACTGAAGCTTTCTTT
CDR3: CASSLIPQGDTEAFF

length: 14
size: NA
D: NA
J: TRBJ1-6
V: TRBV9
DNA: TGTGCCAGCAGCGGGTTGCCGGATGGTTCACCCCTCCACTTT
CDR3: CASSGLPDGSPLHF

length: 13
size: NA
D: NA
J: TRBJ2-7
V: TRBV6-5
DNA: TGTGCCAGCAGTCCCGGGGGTTCCTACGAGCAGTACTTC
CDR3: CASSPGGSYEQYF

length: 15
size: NA
D: NA
J: TRBJ2-1
V: TRBV12-2
DNA: TGTGCAAGTCGCTTAGCGGCAGGGGGCGGGAATGAGCAGTTCTTC
CDR3: CASRLAAGGGNEQFF

length: 17
size: NA
D: NA
J: TRBJ1-6
V: TRBV2
DNA: TGTGCCAGCAGTGAAGGTGTGTCAGCGACTCACAATTCACCCCTCCACTTT
CDR3: CASSEGVSATHNSPLHF

length: 12
size: NA
D: NA
J: TRBJ2-4
V: TRBV6-2/TRBV6-3
DNA: TGTGCCAGCAGTTCGTACAAAAACATTCAGTACTTC
CDR3: CASSSYKNIQYF

length: 13
size: NA
D: NA
J: TRBJ2-2
V: TRBV11-2
DNA: TGTGCCAGCAGCTCAAGGCGACTTGAGGAGCTGTTTTTT
CDR3: CASSSRRLEELFF

length: 12
size: NA
D: NA
J: TRBJ1-6
V: TRBV29-1
DNA: TGCAGCGTTCAAACAGGGAATTCACCCCTCCACTTT
CDR3: CSVQTGNSPLHF

length: 16
size: NA
D: NA
J: TRBJ1-6
V: TRBV18
DNA: TGTGCCAGCTCACCCTCAGCCGGGAATAATAATTCACCCCTCCACTTT
CDR3: CASSPSAGNNNSPLHF

length: 14
size: NA
D: NA
J: TRBJ2-7
V: TRBV5-7
DNA: TGTGCCAGCAGCTTCGGGACAACTCCCTACGAGCAGTACTTC
CDR3: CASSFGTTPYEQYF

length: 15
size: once
D: TRBD1
J: TRBJ1-5
V: TRBV4-3
DNA: TGCGCCAGCAGCCAAGAGACAGGGGATGGGCAGCCCCAGCATTTT
CDR3: CASSQETGDGQPQHF

length: 11
size: NA
D: NA
J: TRBJ1-1
V: TRBV12-3/TRBV12-4
DNA: TGTGCCAGCAGTTTGGGCGGTGAAGCTTTCTTT
CDR3: CASSLGGEAFF

length: 15
size: NA
D: TRBD1
J: TRBJ1-5
V: TRBV11-2
DNA: TGTGCCAGCAGCCCCCAAGGGACAGGGCTTCAGCCCCAGCATTTT
CDR3: CASSPQGTGLQPQHF

length: 15
size: NA
D: NA
J: TRBJ1-2
V: TRBV29-1
DNA: TGTAGCGTTGAAGATTGGGCGGTAGCTAACTATGGCTACACCTTC
CDR3: CSVEDWAVANYGYTF

length: 14
size: NA
D: NA
J: TRBJ1-6
V: TRBV28
DNA: TGTGCCAGCAGTTTGTCAGGGTTCAGTTCACCCCTCCACTTT
CDR3: CASSLSGFSSPLHF

length: 17
size: NA
D: TRBD1
J: TRBJ1-1
V: TRBV3-1/TRBV3-2
DNA: TGTGCCAGCAGCCCTCAATGGGGGACAGTGATGAACACTGAAGCTTTCTTT
CDR3: CASSPQWGTVMNTEAFF

length: 13
size: NA
D: TRBD1
J: TRBJ2-5
V: TRBV25-1
DNA: TGTGCCAGCAGTGGACAGGGACGAGAGACCCAGTACTTC
CDR3: CASSGQGRETQYF

length: 17
size: once
D: NA
J: TRBJ2-7
V: TRBV21-1
DNA: TGTGCCAGCAGCAAGTGGCGGCCACGGGACACTCTCTACGAGCAGTACTTC
CDR3: CASSKWRPRDTLYEQYF

length: 15
size: NA
D: NA
J: TRBJ2-3
V: TRBV5-1
DNA: TGCGCCAGCAGCCCCTTAGATTCGAACACAGATACGCAGTATTTT
CDR3: CASSPLDSNTDTQYF

length: 12
size: NA
D: NA
J: TRBJ1-3
V: TRBV7-9
DNA: TGTGCCAGCAGCCTCTCTGGAAACACCATATATTTT
CDR3: CASSLSGNTIYF

length: 14
size: NA
D: NA
J: TRBJ1-1
V: TRBV3-1/TRBV3-2
DNA: TGTGCCAGCAGCCAAGGATGGGCGACCGCTGAAGCTTTCTTT
CDR3: CASSQGWATAEAFF

length: 18
size: NA
D: NA
J: TRBJ1-1
V: TRBV4-2
DNA: TGTGCCAGCAGCCAAGATCTAGGGGACGGGACTTTGAACACTGAAGCTTTCTTT
CDR3: CASSQDLGDGTLNTEAFF

length: 18
size: NA
D: TRBD1
J: TRBJ2-1
V: TRBV4-1
DNA: TGCGCCAGCAGCCAAGCGGTGACAGGGGCGAGCTCCTACAATGAGCAGTTCTTC
CDR3: CASSQAVTGASSYNEQFF

length: 13
size: NA
D: NA
J: TRBJ1-1
V: TRBV6-5
DNA: TGTGCCAGCAGTCCAACGGGGGACACTGAAGCTTTCTTT
CDR3: CASSPTGDTEAFF

length: 17
size: NA
D: TRBD1
J: TRBJ1-2
V: TRBV10-1
DNA: TGCGCCAGCAGTGACCTCGCTAAGGACAGGCCATTTCGGGGCTACACCTTC
CDR3: CASSDLAKDRPFRGYTF

length: 14
size: NA
D: NA
J: TRBJ1-5
V: TRBV6-5
DNA: TGTGCCAGCAACCCCGGGTTAGGGCGTCAGCCCCAGCATTTT
CDR3: CASNPGLGRQPQHF

length: 19
size: NA
D: NA
J: TRBJ2-7
V: TRBV4-2
DNA: TGTGCCAGCAGCCAAGATCCGGGGATCGGGCTTGCTAGACCCTACGAGCAGTACTTC
CDR3: CASSQDPGIGLARPYEQYF